These 5 T cell receptor beta chains were all obtained from the same sample, sequenced in a study of T cells after yellow fever vaccination. MiXCR, applied by TCRdb to the 5' RACE reads, yields one record per CDR3 protein. The sample lists some 350,000 distinct CDR3 sequences; 3% to 4.5% were seen once. Here the sequenced sample was PBMCs, taken 5 days after the yellow fever booster vaccination. Receptor source: a young man who received the YFV17D yellow fever vaccine.

This clonotype was recorded a few times. This sequence joins TRBV5-1 and TRBJ2-3, with D tentatively TRBD1 (7 bases). This CDR3 is 16 amino acids long. Germline CDR1 SGHRS, CDR2 YFSETQ. V was clipped by 4 bases and J by 2 bases, with 17 bases between them. The CDR3 loop reads CASSPSSGGFTDTQYF. The CDR3 nucleotides are TGCGCCAGCAGCCCTTCGTCAGGGGGGTTCACAGATACGCAGTATTTT.

This clonotype has a handful of counts. This chain links TRBV27 with TRBJ2-1, with 8 bases aligning to TRBD2. The CDR3 consists of 16 residues. Germline V gene data show CDR1 as MNHEY and CDR2 as SMNVEV (reference sequence). V lost 3 bases, J lost 7 bases, and 11 bases stayed unmatched. The CDR3 DNA reads TGTGCCAGCAGTTTCATTTCGGGGGGGTTAGGGAATGAGCAGTTCTTC. It translates to CASSFISGGLGNEQFF.

This clonotype has at least ten counts. One end of the junction fails to match germline, which may point to a read error. In DNA form, the CDR3 reads TGTGCCAGCAGCCCGGGGGGGGGCAATCAGCCCCAGCATTTT. This translates into CASSPGGGNQPQHF. The chain recombines TRBV5-1 with TRBJ1-5; possibly TRBD1 for D (5 bases). CDR3 size: 14 residues. CDR1 is SGHRS, CDR2 YFSETQ, per germline.

This clonotype has more than one count but fewer than ten. V is TRBV7-9 and J is TRBJ2-1, with a weak D call TRBD2 (7 bases). The V gene's germline CDR1 is SEHNR and CDR2 FQNEAQ (reference sequence). V was shortened by 0 bases and J by 9 bases, with 9 bases between the two germline ends. This CDR3 is built from 13 residues. The CDR3, as DNA: TGTGCCAGCAGCTTAGCGGGGGGGGCTGAGCAGTTCTTC. Translated: CASSLAGGAEQFF.

This clonotype was recorded a few times. The V call is TRBV6-1, the J call TRBJ1-5; 7 nucleotides agree with TRBD1. The germline V gene has CDR1 MNHNS and CDR2 SASEGT. The J segment lost 1 base and the V segment lost 7 bases, leaving 4 bases of the junction unmatched. The CDR3 covers 14 residues. The CDR3 region has the DNA TGTGCCAGCATCCGACAGGGAAGCAATCAGCCCCAGCATTTT. It yields the protein CASIRQGSNQPQHF.